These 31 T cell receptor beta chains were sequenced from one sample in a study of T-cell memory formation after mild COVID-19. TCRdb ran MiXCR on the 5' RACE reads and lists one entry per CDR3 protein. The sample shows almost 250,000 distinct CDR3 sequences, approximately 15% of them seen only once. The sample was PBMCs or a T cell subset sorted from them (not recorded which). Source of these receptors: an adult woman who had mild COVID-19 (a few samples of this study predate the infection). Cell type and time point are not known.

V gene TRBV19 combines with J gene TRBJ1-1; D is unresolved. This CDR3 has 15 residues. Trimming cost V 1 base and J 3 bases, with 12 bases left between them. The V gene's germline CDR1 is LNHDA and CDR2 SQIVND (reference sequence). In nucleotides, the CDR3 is TGTGCCAGTAGTATAGCTGGGTCCTTGGACACTGAAGCTTTCTTT. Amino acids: CASSIAGSLDTEAFF.

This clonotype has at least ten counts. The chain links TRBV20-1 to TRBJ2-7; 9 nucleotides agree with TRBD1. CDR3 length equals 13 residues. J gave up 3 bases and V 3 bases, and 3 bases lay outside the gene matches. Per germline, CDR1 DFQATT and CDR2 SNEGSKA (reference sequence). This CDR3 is CSASRDRVYEQYF. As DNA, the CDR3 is TGCAGTGCTAGTCGGGACAGGGTCTACGAGCAGTACTTC.

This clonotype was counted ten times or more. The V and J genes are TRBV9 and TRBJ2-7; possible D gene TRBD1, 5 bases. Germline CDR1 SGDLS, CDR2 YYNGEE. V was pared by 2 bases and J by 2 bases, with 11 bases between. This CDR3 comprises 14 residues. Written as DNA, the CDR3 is TGTGCCAGCAGCGTGGGCAGGGCTACCTACGAGCAGTACTTC. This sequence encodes CASSVGRATYEQYF.

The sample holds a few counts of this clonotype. The CDR3 DNA reads as TGTGCCAGCAGGCCGGGACTAGCGGGATGGGGTACCTACAATGAGCAGTTCTTC. Translated: CASRPGLAGWGTYNEQFF. This sequence joins TRBV3-1 and TRBJ2-1; 13 nucleotides match TRBD2. The V gene's germline CDR1 is LGHDT and CDR2 YNNKEL (reference sequence). After removal of 6 bases from V and 2 bases from J, the junction contained 10 bases not matched to a gene. The CDR3 consists of 18 residues.

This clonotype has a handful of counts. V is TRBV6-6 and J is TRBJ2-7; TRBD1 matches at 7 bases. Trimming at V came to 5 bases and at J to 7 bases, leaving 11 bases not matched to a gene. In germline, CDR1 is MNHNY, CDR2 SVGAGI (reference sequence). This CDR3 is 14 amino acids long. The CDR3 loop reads CASSHGQASGEQYF. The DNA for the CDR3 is TGTGCCAGCAGTCACGGACAGGCCTCGGGGGAGCAGTACTTC.

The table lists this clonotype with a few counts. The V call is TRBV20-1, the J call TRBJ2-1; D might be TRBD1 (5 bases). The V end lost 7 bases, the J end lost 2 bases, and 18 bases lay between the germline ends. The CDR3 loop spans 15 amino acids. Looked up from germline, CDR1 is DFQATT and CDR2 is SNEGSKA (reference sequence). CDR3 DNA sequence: TGCAGTGTCCCGCCTACAGGCGCTACCTACAATGAGCAGTTCTTC. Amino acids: CSVPPTGATYNEQFF.

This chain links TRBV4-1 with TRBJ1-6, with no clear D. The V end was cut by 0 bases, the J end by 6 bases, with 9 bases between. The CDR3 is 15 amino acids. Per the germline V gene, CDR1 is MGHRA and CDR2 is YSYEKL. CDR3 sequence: CASSQDRPVNSPLHF. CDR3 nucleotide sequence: TGCGCCAGCAGCCAAGATCGACCGGTTAATTCACCCCTCCACTTT.

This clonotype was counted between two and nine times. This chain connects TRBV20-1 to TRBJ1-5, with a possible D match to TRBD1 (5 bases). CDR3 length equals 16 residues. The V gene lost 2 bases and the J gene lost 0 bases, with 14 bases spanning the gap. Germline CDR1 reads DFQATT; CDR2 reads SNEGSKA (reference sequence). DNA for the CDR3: TGCAGTGCTAGACAGACCCAAGGACATAGCAATCAGCCCCAGCATTTT. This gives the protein CSARQTQGHSNQPQHF.

CDR3 in DNA: TGTGCCAGCAGCGTACGCGTGCTAGACAAGACGCAGTATTTT. It encodes CASSVRVLDKTQYF. The chain carries TRBV9 and TRBJ2-3; D is ambiguous. The ends were cut back, 1 base at V and 9 bases at J, with 15 bases in the middle. The V gene's germline CDR1 is SGDLS and CDR2 YYNGEE. The CDR3 extends over 14 amino acids.

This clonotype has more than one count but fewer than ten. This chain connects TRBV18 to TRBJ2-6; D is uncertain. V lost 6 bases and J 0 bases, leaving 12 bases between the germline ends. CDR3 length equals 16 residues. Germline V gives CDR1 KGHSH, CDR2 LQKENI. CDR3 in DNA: TGTGCCAGCTCTCCCATTAAAGTCTCTGGGGCCAACGTCCTGACTTTC. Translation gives CASSPIKVSGANVLTF.

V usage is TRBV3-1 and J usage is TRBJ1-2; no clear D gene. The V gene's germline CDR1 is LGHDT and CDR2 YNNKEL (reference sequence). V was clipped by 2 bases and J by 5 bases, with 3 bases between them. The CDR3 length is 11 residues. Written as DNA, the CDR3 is TGTGCCAGCAGCCAATCATATGGCTACACCTTC. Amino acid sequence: CASSQSYGYTF.

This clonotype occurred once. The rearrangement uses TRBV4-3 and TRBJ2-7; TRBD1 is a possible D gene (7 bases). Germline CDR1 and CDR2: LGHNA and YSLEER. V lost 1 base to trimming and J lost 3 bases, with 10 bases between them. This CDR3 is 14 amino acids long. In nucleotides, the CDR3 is TGCGCCAGCAGCCAAGGCAGGGGGGACTACGAGCAGTACTTC. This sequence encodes CASSQGRGDYEQYF.

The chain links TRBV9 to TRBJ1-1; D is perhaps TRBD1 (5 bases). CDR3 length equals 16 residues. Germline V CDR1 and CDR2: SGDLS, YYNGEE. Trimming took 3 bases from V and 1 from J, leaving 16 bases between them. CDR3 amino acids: CASSAGVLRGNTEAFF. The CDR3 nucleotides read TGTGCCAGCAGCGCGGGGGTCCTCCGGGGGAACACTGAAGCTTTCTTT.

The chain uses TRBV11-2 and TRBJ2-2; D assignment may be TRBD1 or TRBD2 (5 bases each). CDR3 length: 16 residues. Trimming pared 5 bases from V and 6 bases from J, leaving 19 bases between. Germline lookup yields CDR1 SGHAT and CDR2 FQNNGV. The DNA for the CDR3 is TGTGCCAGCAGCCACTACTCCGGGACGAAGGCCGGGGAGCTGTTTTTT. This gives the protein CASSHYSGTKAGELFF.

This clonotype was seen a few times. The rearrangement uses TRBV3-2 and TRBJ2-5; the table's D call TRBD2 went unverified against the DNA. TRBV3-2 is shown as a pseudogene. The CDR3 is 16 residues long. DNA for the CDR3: TGTGCCAGCAGCCAAGACGGGGCGGGAGGGCCGGAGACCCAGTACTTC. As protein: CASSQDGAGGPETQYF.

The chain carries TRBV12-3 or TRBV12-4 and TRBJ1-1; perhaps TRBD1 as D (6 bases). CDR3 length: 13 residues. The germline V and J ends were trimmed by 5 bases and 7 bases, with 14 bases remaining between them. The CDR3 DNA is TGTGCCAGCAGTACCAGGGGAACAGGTGAAGCTTTCTTT. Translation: CASSTRGTGEAFF.

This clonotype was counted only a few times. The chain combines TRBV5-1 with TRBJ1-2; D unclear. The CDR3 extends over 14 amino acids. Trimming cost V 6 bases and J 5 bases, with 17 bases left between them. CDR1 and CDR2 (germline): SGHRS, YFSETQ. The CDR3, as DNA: TGCGCCAGCACCCTTCAGGACGCCGCGTATGGCTACACCTTC. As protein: CASTLQDAAYGYTF.

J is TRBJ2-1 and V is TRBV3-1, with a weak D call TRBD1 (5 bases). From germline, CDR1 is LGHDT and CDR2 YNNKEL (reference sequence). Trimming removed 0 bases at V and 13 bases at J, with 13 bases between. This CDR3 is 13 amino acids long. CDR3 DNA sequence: TGTGCCAGCAGCCAAGATCAGGGCTCAACCCAGTTCTTC. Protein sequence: CASSQDQGSTQFF.

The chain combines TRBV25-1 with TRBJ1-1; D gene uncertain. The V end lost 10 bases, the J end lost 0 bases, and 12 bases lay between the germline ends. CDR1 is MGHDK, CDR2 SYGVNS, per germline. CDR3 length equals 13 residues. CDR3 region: CATKDGMNTEAFF. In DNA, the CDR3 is TGTGCCACCAAGGACGGGATGAACACTGAAGCTTTCTTT. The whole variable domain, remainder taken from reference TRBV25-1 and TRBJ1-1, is EADIYQTPRYLVIGTGKKITLECSQTMGHDKMYWYQQDPGMELHLIHYSYGVNSTEKGDLSSESTVSRIRTEHFPLTLESARPSHTSQYLCATKDGMNTEAFFGQGTRLTVV.

In DNA form, the CDR3 reads TGTGCCAGTAGTAAATCTAGCGGGCAGACAGATACGCAGTATTTT. This codes for CASSKSSGQTDTQYF. The chain joins TRBV19 to TRBJ2-3; 8 positions match TRBD2. Germline assignment: CDR1 LNHDA and CDR2 SQIVND (reference sequence). The V segment lost 4 bases and the J segment 3 bases; nucleotides outside the gene matches: 6. The CDR3 has 15 amino acids.

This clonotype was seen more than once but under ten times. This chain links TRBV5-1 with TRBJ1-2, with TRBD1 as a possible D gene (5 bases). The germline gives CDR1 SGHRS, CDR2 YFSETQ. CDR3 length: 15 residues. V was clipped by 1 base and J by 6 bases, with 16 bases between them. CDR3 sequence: CASSLSQVNPHGYTF. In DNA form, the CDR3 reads TGCGCCAGCAGCTTGTCACAGGTCAACCCCCATGGCTACACCTTC.

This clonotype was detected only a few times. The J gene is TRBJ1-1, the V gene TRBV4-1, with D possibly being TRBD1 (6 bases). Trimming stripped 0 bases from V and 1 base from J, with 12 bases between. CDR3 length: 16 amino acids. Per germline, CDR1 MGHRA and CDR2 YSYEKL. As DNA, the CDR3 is TGCGCCAGCAGCCAAGAAAGATGGGGGCGGAACACTGAAGCTTTCTTT. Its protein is CASSQERWGRNTEAFF.

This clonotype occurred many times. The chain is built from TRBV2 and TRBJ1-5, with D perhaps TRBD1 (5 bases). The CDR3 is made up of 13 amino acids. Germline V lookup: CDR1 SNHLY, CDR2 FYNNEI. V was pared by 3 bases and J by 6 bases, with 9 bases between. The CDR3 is CASSDQGVQPQHF. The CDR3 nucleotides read TGTGCCAGCAGTGATCAGGGAGTTCAGCCCCAGCATTTT.

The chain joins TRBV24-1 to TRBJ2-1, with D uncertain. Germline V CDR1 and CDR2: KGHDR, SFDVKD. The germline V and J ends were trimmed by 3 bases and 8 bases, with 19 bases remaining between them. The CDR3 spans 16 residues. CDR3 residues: CATSDHQFFGQDEQFF. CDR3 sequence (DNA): TGTGCCACCAGTGATCATCAGTTCTTCGGTCAGGATGAGCAGTTCTTC.

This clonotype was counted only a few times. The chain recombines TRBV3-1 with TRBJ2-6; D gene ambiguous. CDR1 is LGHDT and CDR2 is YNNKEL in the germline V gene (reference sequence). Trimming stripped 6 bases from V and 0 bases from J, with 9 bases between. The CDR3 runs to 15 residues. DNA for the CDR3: TGTGCCAGCAGTCCCCACGGCTCTGGGGCCAACGTCCTGACTTTC. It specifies CASSPHGSGANVLTF.

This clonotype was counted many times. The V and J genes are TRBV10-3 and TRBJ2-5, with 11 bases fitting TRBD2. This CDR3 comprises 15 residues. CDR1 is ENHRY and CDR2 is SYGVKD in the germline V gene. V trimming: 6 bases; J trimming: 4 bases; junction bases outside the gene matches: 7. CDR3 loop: CAISPGLAGGETQYF. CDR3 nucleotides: TGTGCCATCAGCCCCGGACTAGCGGGTGGAGAGACCCAGTACTTC.

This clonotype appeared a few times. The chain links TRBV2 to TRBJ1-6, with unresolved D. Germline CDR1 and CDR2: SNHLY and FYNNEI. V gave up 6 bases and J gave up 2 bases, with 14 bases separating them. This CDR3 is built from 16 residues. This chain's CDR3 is CASRPDRATYNSPLHF. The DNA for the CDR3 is TGTGCCAGCAGACCGGACCGCGCCACCTATAATTCACCCCTCCACTTT.

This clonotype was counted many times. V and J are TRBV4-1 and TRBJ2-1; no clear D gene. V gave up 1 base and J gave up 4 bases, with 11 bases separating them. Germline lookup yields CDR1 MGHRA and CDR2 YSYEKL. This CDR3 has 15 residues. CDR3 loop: CASSQAQLLYNEQFF. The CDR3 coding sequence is TGCGCCAGCAGCCAAGCTCAACTACTTTACAATGAGCAGTTCTTC.

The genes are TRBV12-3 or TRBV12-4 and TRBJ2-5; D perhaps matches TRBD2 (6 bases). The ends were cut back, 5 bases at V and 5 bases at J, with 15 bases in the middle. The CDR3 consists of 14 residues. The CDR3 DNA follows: TGTGCCAGCAGTCAGACTAGTCTGAGGGAGACCCAGTACTTC. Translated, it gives CASSQTSLRETQYF.

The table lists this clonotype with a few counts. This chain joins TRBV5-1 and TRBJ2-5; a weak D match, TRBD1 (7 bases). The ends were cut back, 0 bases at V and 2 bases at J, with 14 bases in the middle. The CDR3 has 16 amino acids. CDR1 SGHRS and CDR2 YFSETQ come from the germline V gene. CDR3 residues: CASSLAGGTAQETQYF. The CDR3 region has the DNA TGCGCCAGCAGCTTGGCTGGGGGGACAGCTCAAGAGACCCAGTACTTC.

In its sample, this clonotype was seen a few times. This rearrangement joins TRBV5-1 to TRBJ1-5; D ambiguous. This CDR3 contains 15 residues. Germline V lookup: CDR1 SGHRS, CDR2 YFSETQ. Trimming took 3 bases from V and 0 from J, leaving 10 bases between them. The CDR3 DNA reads TGCGCCAGCAGCTGCCGAGGAGATAGCAATCAGCCCCAGCATTTT. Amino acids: CASSCRGDSNQPQHF.